This T cell receptor beta chain was recovered during a study of cytomegalovirus exposure and HLA in healthy donors. Overall study: Inside one of the first data releases sat 75 million to 100 million unique TCRs taken from HLA-typed donors. Overall study findings and caveats: A later analysis linked a missense DCLRE1C variant to TCR beta V- and J-gene trimming. Highly shared variants forming one cluster were likely a sequencing artifact. Sequencing depth across donors, presence/absence analyses assumed, was roughly uniform.

Unmatched junction bases numbered 2, after V lost 4 bases and J lost 4 bases. Per germline, CDR1 SNHLY and CDR2 FYNNEI. This CDR3 contains 13 residues. The PCR ran on 60 Vbeta and 13 Jbeta primers. Assay: immunoSEQ multiplex PCR; the TCRdb copy retains only in-frame clones and omits some. The sample contains some 130,000 clones, 65% to 80% of which appear only once. The count of this clone is one. The antigen remains unidentified. This sequence was found in a human donor in good health. Material: PBMCs. The V call is TRBV2, the J call TRBJ1-2, with 8 positions matching TRBD1. CDR3: CASSGTGSYGYTF. CDR3 nucleotide sequence: TGTGCCAGCAGTGGGACAGGGAGCTATGGCTACACCTTC.